The entry that follows covers one T cell receptor (beta chain) sequence. Its antigen remains unknown. The data derive from a study of CD8+CD57+ T cells in acquired aplastic anemia. At the level of the study: DNA per sorted CD4+ or CD8+ sample ranged about 0.17 to 30 ug, averaging 3.2 ug.

TCR beta VDJ and CDR3 profiling used genomic DNA as template. TCRdb reanalysed the reads using MiXCR and keeps one entry per CDR3 protein. The table lists approximately 270,000 distinct CDR3 sequences, around 60% of them singletons. The germline V gene has CDR1 SGHTA and CDR2 FQGNSA. Trimming shortened V by 6 bases and J by 6 bases, and 20 bases separated the two germline ends. The CDR3 loop spans 16 amino acids. Study outcomes and limitations: No significant difference in CD8+ Simpson's diversity was found between patients and controls. Patients and controls shared under 35 CD8+ CDR3 sequences, which appeared highly expressed in patients and within their immunodominant clones.

The chain carries TRBV7-2 and TRBJ2-2; weak D call: TRBD2 (5 bases). Input material: sorted CD4+, CD8+, or CD8+CD57+ T cells (not recorded which) from PBMCs. The TCR comes from a human donor with severe aplastic anemia or a healthy control (not recorded which). The CDR3 DNA sequence: TGTGCCAGCAGATTGGAGGTTGGTGCGCGCTCCGGGGAGCTGTTTTTT. Encoded protein: CASRLEVGARSGELFF.